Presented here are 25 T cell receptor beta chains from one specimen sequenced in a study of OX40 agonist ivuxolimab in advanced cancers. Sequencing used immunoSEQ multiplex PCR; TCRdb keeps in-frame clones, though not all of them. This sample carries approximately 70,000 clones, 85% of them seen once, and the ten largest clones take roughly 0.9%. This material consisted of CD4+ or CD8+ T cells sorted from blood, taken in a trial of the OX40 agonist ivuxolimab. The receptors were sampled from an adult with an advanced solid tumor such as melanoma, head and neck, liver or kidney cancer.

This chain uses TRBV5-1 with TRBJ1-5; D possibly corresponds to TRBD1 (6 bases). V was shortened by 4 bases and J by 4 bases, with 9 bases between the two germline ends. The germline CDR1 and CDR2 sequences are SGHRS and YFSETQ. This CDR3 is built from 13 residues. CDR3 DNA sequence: TGCGCCAGCAGCGTGGACAGTAATCAGCCCCAGCATTTT. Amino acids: CASSVDSNQPQHF. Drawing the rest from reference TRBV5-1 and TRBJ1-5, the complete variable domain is KAGVTQTPRYLIKTRGQQVTLSCSPISGHRSVSWYQQTPGQGLQFLFEYFSETQRNKGNFPGRFSGRQFSNSRSEMNVSTLELGDSALYLCASSVDSNQPQHFGDGTRLSIL.

The DNA of the CDR3 is TGTGCCAGCAGCACTGGACAGCTACTGTACTTC. Translation gives CASSTGQLLYF. The chain employs TRBV7-2 and TRBJ2-5; the D gene is possibly TRBD1 (6 bases). Trimming left V 5 bases short and J 13 bases short, with 14 bases between. The CDR3 runs 11 residues. Germline lookup yields CDR1 SGHTA and CDR2 FQGNSA.

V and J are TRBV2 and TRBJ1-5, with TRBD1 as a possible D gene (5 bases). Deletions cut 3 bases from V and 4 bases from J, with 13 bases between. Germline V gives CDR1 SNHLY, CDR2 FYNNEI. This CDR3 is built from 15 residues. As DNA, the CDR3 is TGTGCCAGCAGTGAGGGGAGGTGGGGGAATCAGCCCCAGCATTTT. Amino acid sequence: CASSEGRWGNQPQHF.

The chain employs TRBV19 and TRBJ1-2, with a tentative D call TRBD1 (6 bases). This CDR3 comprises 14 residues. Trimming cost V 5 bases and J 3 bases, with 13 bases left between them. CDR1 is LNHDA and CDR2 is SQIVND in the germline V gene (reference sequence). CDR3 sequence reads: CASSPMDSHYGYTF. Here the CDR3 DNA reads TGTGCCAGTAGTCCTATGGACAGCCACTATGGCTACACCTTC. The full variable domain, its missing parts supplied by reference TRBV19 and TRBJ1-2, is DGGITQSPKYLFRKEGQNVTLSCEQNLNHDAMYWYRQDPGQGLRLIYYSQIVNDFQKGDIAEGYSVSREKKESFPLTVTSAQKNPTAFYLCASSPMDSHYGYTFGSGTRLTVV.

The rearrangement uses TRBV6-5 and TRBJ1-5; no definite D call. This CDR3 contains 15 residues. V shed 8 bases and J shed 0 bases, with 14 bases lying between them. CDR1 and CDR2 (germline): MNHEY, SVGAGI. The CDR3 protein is CASCRGRNSNQPQHF. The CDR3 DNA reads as TGTGCCAGCTGCAGAGGCCGGAATAGCAATCAGCCCCAGCATTTT.

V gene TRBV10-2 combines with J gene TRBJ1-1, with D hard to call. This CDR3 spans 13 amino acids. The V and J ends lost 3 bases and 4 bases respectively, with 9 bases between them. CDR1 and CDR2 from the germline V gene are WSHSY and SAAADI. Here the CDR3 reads CASSDPESTEAFF. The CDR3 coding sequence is TGCGCCAGCAGTGACCCAGAAAGCACTGAAGCTTTCTTT.

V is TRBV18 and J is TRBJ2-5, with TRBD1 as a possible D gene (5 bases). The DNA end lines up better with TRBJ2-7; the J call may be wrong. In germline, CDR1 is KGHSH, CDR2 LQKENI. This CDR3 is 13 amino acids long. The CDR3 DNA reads TGTGCCAGCTCACCGACAGTCACCTACGAGCAGTACTTC. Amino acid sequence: CASSPTVTYEQYF.

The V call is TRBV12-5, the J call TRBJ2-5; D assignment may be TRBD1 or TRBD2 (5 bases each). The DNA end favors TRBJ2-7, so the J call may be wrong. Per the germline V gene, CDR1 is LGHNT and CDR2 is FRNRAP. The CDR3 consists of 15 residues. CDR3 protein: CASGLGRDAVYEQYF. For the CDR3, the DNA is TGTGCTAGTGGTTTAGGCCGGGACGCGGTCTACGAGCAGTACTTC.

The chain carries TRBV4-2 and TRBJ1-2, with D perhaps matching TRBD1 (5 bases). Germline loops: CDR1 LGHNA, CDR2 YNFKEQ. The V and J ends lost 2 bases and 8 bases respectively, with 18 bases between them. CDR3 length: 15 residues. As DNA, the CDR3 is TGTGCCAGCAGCCAAAGGGGTGGGGGGTTAAAGGGCTACACCTTC. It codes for CASSQRGGGLKGYTF.

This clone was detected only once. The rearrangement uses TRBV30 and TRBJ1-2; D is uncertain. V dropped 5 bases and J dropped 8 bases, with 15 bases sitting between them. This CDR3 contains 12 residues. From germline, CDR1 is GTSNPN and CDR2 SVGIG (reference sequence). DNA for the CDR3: TGTGCCTGGTCCCGCGGGAACATGGGCTACACCTTC. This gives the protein CAWSRGNMGYTF.

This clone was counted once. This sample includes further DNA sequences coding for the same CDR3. The CDR3 here is CASSPGGTYEQYF. Here the CDR3 DNA reads TGTGCCAGTAGTCCGGGGGGGACCTACGAGCAGTACTTC. The chain has TRBV6-6 and TRBJ2-7; 8 bases agree with TRBD2. Germline V lookup: CDR1 MNHNY, CDR2 SVGAGI (reference sequence). CDR3 length: 13 amino acids. V lost 9 bases to trimming and J lost 2 bases; unmatched junction nucleotides: 6.

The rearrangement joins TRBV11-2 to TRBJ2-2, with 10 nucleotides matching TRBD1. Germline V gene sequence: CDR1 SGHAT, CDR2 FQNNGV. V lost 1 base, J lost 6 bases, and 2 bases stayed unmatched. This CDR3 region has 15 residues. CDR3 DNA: TGTGCCAGCAGCTTAGTCGGGACAGGGGCCGGGGAGCTGTTTTTT. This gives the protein CASSLVGTGAGELFF.

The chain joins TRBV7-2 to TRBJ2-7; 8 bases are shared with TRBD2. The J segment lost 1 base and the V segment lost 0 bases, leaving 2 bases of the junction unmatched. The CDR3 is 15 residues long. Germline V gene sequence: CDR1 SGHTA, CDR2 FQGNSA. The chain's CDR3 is CASSLAGGESYEQYF. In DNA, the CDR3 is TGTGCCAGCAGCTTAGCCGGGGGGGAGTCCTACGAGCAGTACTTC.

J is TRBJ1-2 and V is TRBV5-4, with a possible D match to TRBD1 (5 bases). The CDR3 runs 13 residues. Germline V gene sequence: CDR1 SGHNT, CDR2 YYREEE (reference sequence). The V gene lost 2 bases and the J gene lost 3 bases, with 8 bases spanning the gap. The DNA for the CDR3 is TGTGCCAGCAGCTTTGACAGTTACTATGGCTACACCTTC. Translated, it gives CASSFDSYYGYTF.

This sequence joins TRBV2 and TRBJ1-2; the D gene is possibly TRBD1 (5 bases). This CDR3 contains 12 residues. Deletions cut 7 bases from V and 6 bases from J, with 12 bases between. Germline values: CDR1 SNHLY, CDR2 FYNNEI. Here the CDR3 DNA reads TGTGCCAGCACGCTTTGGGGGGATGGCTACACCTTC. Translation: CASTLWGDGYTF. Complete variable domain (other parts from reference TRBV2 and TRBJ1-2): EPEVTQTPSHQVTQMGQEVILRCVPISNHLYFYWYRQILGQKVEFLVSFYNNEISEKSEIFDDQFSVERPDGSNFTLKIRSTKLEDSAMYFCASTLWGDGYTFGSGTRLTVV.

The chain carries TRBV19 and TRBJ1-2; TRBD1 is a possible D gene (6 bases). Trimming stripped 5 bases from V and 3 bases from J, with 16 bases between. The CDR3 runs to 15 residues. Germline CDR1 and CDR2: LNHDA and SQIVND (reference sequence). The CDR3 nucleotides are TGTGCCAGTAGTCCCGGGGGGGGCGTCGACTATGGCTACACCTTC. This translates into CASSPGGGVDYGYTF. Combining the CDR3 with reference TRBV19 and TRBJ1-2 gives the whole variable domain DGGITQSPKYLFRKEGQNVTLSCEQNLNHDAMYWYRQDPGQGLRLIYYSQIVNDFQKGDIAEGYSVSREKKESFPLTVTSAQKNPTAFYLCASSPGGGVDYGYTFGSGTRLTVV.

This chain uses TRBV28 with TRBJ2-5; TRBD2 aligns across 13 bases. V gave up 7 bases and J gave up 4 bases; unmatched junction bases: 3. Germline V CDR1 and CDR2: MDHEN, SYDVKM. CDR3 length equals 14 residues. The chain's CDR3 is CASTGLAGAETQYF. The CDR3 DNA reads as TGTGCCAGCACCGGACTAGCGGGGGCAGAGACCCAGTACTTC. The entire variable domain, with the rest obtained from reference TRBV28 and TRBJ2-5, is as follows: DVKVTQSSRYLVKRTGEKVFLECVQDMDHENMFWYRQDPGLGLRLIYFSYDVKMKEKGDIPEGYSVSREKKERFSLILESASTNQTSMYLCASTGLAGAETQYFGPGTRLLVL.

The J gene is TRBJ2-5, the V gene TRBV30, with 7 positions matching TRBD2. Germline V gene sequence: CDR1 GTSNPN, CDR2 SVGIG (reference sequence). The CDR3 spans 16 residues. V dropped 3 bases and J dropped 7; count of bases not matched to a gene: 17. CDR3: CAWRTIAGATLWTQYF. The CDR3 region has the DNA TGTGCCTGGAGGACCATAGCGGGTGCTACGCTGTGGACCCAGTACTTC.

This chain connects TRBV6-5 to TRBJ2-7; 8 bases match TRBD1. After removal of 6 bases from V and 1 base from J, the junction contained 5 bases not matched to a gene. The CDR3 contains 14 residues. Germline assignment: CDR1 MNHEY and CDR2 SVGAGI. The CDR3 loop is CASSPRQGSYEQYF. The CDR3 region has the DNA TGTGCCAGCAGCCCTCGACAGGGGTCCTACGAGCAGTACTTC.

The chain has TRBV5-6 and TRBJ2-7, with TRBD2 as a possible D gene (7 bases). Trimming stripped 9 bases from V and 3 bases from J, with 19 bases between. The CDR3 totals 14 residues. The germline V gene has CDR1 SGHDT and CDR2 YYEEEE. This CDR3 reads CATHQRGGDYEQYF. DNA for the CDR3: TGTGCCACGCACCAAAGGGGGGGCGACTACGAGCAGTACTTC.

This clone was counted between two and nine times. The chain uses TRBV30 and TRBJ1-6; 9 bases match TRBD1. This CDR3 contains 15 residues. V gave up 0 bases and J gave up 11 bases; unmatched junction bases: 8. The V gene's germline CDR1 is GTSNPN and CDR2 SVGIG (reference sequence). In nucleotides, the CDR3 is TGTGCCTGGAGTGTACAGACAGGGGGTAGGGCACCCCTCCACTTT. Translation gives CAWSVQTGGRAPLHF.

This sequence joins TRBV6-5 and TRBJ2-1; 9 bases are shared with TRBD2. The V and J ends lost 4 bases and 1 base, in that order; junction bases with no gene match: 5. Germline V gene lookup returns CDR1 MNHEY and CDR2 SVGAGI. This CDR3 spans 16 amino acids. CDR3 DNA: TGTGCCAGCAGTTCCCGACTAGCGGAGTCCTACAATGAGCAGTTCTTC. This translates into CASSSRLAESYNEQFF.

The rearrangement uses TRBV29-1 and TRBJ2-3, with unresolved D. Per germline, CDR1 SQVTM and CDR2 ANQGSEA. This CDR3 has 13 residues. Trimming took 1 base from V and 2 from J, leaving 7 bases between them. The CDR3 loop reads CSVEGAVTDTQYF. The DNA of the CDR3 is TGCAGCGTTGAAGGGGCAGTCACAGATACGCAGTATTTT.

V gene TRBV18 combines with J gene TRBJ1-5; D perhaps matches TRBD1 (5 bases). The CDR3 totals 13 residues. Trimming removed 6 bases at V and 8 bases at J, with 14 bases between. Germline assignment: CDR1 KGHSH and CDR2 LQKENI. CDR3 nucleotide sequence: TGTGCCAGCTCCCCCCAGCCCAGGGAGCCCCAGCATTTT. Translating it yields CASSPQPREPQHF.

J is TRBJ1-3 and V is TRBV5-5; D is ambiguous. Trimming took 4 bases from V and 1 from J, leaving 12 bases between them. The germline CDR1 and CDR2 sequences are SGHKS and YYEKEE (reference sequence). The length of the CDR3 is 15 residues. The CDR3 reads CASSREGGSGNTIYF. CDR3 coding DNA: TGTGCCAGCAGCCGAGAGGGTGGTTCTGGAAACACCATATATTTT. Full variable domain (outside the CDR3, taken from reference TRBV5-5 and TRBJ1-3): DAGVTQSPTHLIKTRGQQVTLRCSPISGHKSVSWYQQVLGQGPQFIFQYYEKEERGRGNFPDRFSARQFPNYSSELNVNALLLGDSALYLCASSREGGSGNTIYFGEGSWLTVV.